Listed below are T cell receptor beta chains from one sample, sequenced in a study of blood T cells in healthy people across ages. Each CDR3 protein is one row after TCRdb ran MiXCR on the 5' RACE reads. The table shows hundreds of thousands of distinct CDR3 sequences, with 25% to 30% occurring only once. Sequencing input: blood. The source of these receptors is an elderly woman in good health. Both conserved end residues are part of each CDR3. A row's size may be missing; if present it is once, few, many or a size class.

V gene: TRBV12-3/TRBV12-4; J gene: TRBJ2-7; clone size: many; CDR3 protein: CASSLIGNEQYF
V gene: TRBV10-3; J gene: TRBJ1-4; clone size: many; CDR3 protein: CAIGEGLGEKLFF
V gene: TRBV29-1; J gene: TRBJ2-6; clone size: many; CDR3 protein: CSVRGISGANVLTF
V gene: TRBV20-1; J gene: TRBJ1-4; clone size: -; CDR3 protein: CSAEERQPLEKLFF
V gene: TRBV7-9; J gene: TRBJ1-5; clone size: many; CDR3 protein: CASSPYGTGGIEPQHF
V gene: TRBV5-1; J gene: TRBJ1-6; clone size: -; CDR3 protein: CASSFEQGVGSPLHF
V gene: TRBV10-2; J gene: TRBJ2-3; clone size: -; CDR3 protein: CASSESRAGVSTDTQYF
V gene: TRBV6-2/TRBV6-3; J gene: TRBJ2-1; clone size: many; CDR3 protein: CASRPDGGGYNEQFF
V gene: TRBV18; J gene: TRBJ2-7; clone size: -; CDR3 protein: CASSPPASGGDYEQYF
V gene: TRBV12-3/TRBV12-4; J gene: TRBJ1-4; clone size: few; CDR3 protein: CASSSAGGRGSEKLFF
V gene: TRBV5-1; J gene: TRBJ1-2; clone size: many; CDR3 protein: CASSAAQGGYGYTF
V gene: TRBV19; J gene: TRBJ2-3; clone size: many; CDR3 protein: CASSNQRGVTDTQYF
V gene: TRBV7-2; J gene: TRBJ1-5; clone size: many; CDR3 protein: CASSSYINQPQHF
V gene: TRBV6-5; J gene: TRBJ1-5; clone size: many; CDR3 protein: CASNYPTTGYNQPQHF
V gene: TRBV7-2; J gene: TRBJ1-5; clone size: -; CDR3 protein: CASSLRSSGQPQHF
V gene: TRBV2; J gene: TRBJ2-6; clone size: many; CDR3 protein: CASSERTAYSGANVLTF
V gene: TRBV6-1; J gene: TRBJ2-4; clone size: many; CDR3 protein: CASSEGRGQGTNIQYF
V gene: TRBV6-1; J gene: TRBJ1-2; clone size: few; CDR3 protein: CASRRGLFNYGYTF
V gene: TRBV7-3; J gene: TRBJ1-6; clone size: many; CDR3 protein: CASSPSGQGNSPLHF
V gene: TRBV5-4; J gene: TRBJ2-3; clone size: few; CDR3 protein: CASSRGSTDAQYF
V gene: TRBV7-2; J gene: TRBJ2-1; clone size: -; CDR3 protein: CASSPNGRALHEQFF
V gene: TRBV20-1; J gene: TRBJ2-3; clone size: -; CDR3 protein: CSTNRRPYTDTQYF
V gene: TRBV7-6; J gene: TRBJ2-2; clone size: many; CDR3 protein: CASSFLGQRADTGELFF
V gene: TRBV7-8; J gene: TRBJ1-1; clone size: few; CDR3 protein: CASSPRTGAYTEAFF
V gene: TRBV3-1; J gene: TRBJ2-5; clone size: many; CDR3 protein: CASSQAFGTSGGEQETQYF
V gene: TRBV7-3; J gene: TRBJ2-1; clone size: many; CDR3 protein: CASSLTHRVGEQFF
V gene: TRBV20-1; J gene: TRBJ2-7; clone size: many; CDR3 protein: CSARGGHPEYSYEQYF
V gene: TRBV5-1; J gene: TRBJ2-3; clone size: few; CDR3 protein: CTSSTRLAGGSTDTQYF
V gene: TRBV7-2; J gene: TRBJ2-7; clone size: many; CDR3 protein: CASSLVQGPLYEQYF
V gene: TRBV11-2; J gene: TRBJ2-3; clone size: many; CDR3 protein: CASSFPGLAGGTDTQYF
V gene: TRBV5-6; J gene: TRBJ1-1; clone size: few; CDR3 protein: CASSGRGFAEAFF
V gene: TRBV10-3; J gene: TRBJ1-1; clone size: few; CDR3 protein: CAISSSGGGSEAFF
V gene: TRBV7-3; J gene: TRBJ2-3; clone size: many; CDR3 protein: CASSSTTRDTQYF
V gene: TRBV20-1; J gene: TRBJ2-5; clone size: many; CDR3 protein: CSASPFRGDQETQYF
V gene: TRBV20-1; J gene: TRBJ2-5; clone size: many; CDR3 protein: CSARGQGGLETQYF
V gene: TRBV20-1; J gene: TRBJ2-7; clone size: -; CDR3 protein: CSARDGGTGFYEQYF
V gene: TRBV27; J gene: TRBJ2-7; clone size: many; CDR3 protein: CASSLGPRYEQYF
V gene: TRBV29-1; J gene: TRBJ2-3; clone size: -; CDR3 protein: CSVRSGAQDTQYF
V gene: TRBV5-1; J gene: TRBJ1-2; clone size: -; CDR3 protein: CASSLRSGEDYGYTF